The 16 T cell receptor beta chains below come from one sample, sequenced in a study of T cells in Graves' hyperthyroidism and ophthalmopathy (dated by TCRdb to between 2018 and 2021). Library creation used multiplex PCR. The sequencer listed for this sample is Illumina HiSeq 2000. TCR beta CDR3 regions were amplified from RNA transcripts. A first-round RT-PCR of the TCR CDR3 used the HTBI primer set with the Qiagen OneStep RT-PCR kit. Through fastp at Q25 and MiXCR, TCRdb rebuilt clones from the public reads, retaining in-frame beta chains. Each entry is one CDR3 protein sequence, shown with its most common DNA and genes. The sample table shows hundreds of thousands of distinct CDR3 sequences, and under 45% are seen once. The ten biggest clones cover roughly 31% of the sample. The sequenced material came from blood. All receptors come from a woman aged 40 to 50 with Graves' hyperthyroidism.

The chain combines TRBV4-1 with TRBJ1-3, with D maybe TRBD1 (6 bases). With 4 bases removed from V and 6 bases from J, the gap between germline ends came to 16 bases. The CDR3 has 15 amino acids. CDR1 is MGHRA and CDR2 is YSYEKL in the germline V gene. CDR3 residues: CASSPRTETLNTIYF. CDR3 bases: TGCGCCAGCAGCCCCCGGACAGAAACCTTAAACACCATATATTTT.

The chain links TRBV20-1 to TRBJ2-1; no clear D gene. Deletions cut 3 bases from V and 0 bases from J, with 12 bases between. The CDR3 covers 15 residues. CDR1 DFQATT and CDR2 SNEGSKA come from the germline V gene (reference sequence). The CDR3 sequence is CSARGFSSSYNEQFF. CDR3 nucleotide sequence: TGCAGTGCTAGGGGCTTCTCAAGCTCCTACAATGAGCAGTTCTTC.

This clonotype was detected only a few times. V is TRBV6-6 and J is TRBJ2-5; 9 bases fit TRBD1. The CDR3 runs 16 residues. The V segment lost 4 bases and the J segment 5 bases; nucleotides outside the gene matches: 11. The germline CDR1 and CDR2 sequences are MNHNY and SVGAGI (reference sequence). CDR3 in amino acids: CASSSHGTGNWETQYF. The CDR3 DNA is TGTGCCAGCAGTTCTCATGGGACAGGGAATTGGGAGACCCAGTACTTC.

The chain employs TRBV6-1 and TRBJ1-1, with a weak D call TRBD1 (6 bases). The CDR3 consists of 15 residues. Germline CDR1 is MNHNS and CDR2 is SASEGT. V was shortened by 7 bases and J by 5 bases, with 20 bases between the two germline ends. CDR3 protein: CASTIAGGTKTEAFF. CDR3 bases: TGTGCCAGCACCATAGCGGGGGGGACAAAGACTGAAGCTTTCTTT.

This clonotype was observed at least ten times. The chain has TRBV5-5 and TRBJ1-1; TRBD1 might be the D (6 bases). Germline V CDR1 and CDR2: SGHKS, YYEKEE (reference sequence). V was pared by 5 bases and J by 6 bases, with 14 bases between. The CDR3 length is 13 residues. The CDR3 is CASSYSPGAEAFF. In nucleotides, the CDR3 is TGTGCCAGCAGTTATAGTCCAGGGGCTGAAGCTTTCTTT.

The table lists this clonotype with many counts. J is TRBJ1-2 and V is TRBV7-7; 7 bases align to TRBD1. The CDR3 has 11 residues. V lost 10 bases, J lost 4 bases, and 3 bases stayed unmatched. CDR1 and CDR2 from the germline V gene are SSHAT and FNYEAQ (reference sequence). CDR3 region: CATGGSYGYTF. CDR3 sequence (DNA): TGTGCCACAGGGGGGTCCTATGGCTACACCTTC.

This clonotype has a handful of counts. The CDR3 bases are TGTGCCAGCAGCTCCGAATCCGGGGAGCTGTTTTTT. Translation: CASSSESGELFF. The chain employs TRBV7-9 and TRBJ2-2; no clear D gene. V was shortened by 4 bases and J by 6 bases, with 6 bases between the two germline ends. Looked up from germline, CDR1 is SEHNR and CDR2 is FQNEAQ (reference sequence). The CDR3 has 12 amino acids.

As DNA, the CDR3 is TGTGCCAGCAGTTTCAGGTCTGGGGCCAACGTCCTGACTTTC. As protein: CASSFRSGANVLTF. The V and J genes are TRBV12-3 or TRBV12-4 and TRBJ2-6; unclear D gene. The CDR3 extends over 14 amino acids. The V and J ends lost 3 bases and 1 base respectively, with 4 bases between them.

This clonotype has a handful of counts. The J gene is TRBJ2-2, the V gene TRBV19, with D uncertain. CDR1 and CDR2 (germline): LNHDA, SQIVND (reference sequence). The CDR3 runs to 15 residues. The germline V and J ends were trimmed by 0 bases and 5 bases, with 10 bases remaining between them. The CDR3 region has the DNA TGTGCCAGTAGTATAGATCATTCCGGGACCGGGGAGCTGTTTTTT. It encodes CASSIDHSGTGELFF.

This clonotype was recorded at least ten times. The rearrangement uses TRBV20-1 and TRBJ2-7, with D unresolved. The CDR3 has 12 residues. V dropped 6 bases and J dropped 3 bases, with 12 bases sitting between them. CDR1 and CDR2 from the germline V gene are DFQATT and SNEGSKA (reference sequence). The CDR3 spells CSAARRNYEQYF. The CDR3 bases are TGCAGTGCGGCCCGACGGAACTACGAGCAGTACTTC.

The chain recombines TRBV19 with TRBJ2-7; possible D gene TRBD1, 6 bases. This CDR3 has 13 residues. CDR1 and CDR2 (germline): LNHDA, SQIVND (reference sequence). V lost 11 bases to trimming and J lost 3 bases, with 17 bases between them. For the CDR3, the DNA is TGTGCCGTCAGGGGTCCCCTAAGCTACGAGCAGTACTTC. This gives the protein CAVRGPLSYEQYF.

This clonotype was picked up one time. The CDR3 DNA reads TGTGCCAGCAGCTCAGTTTCCGTTAGGGGAGGTGGTGGCTACACCTTC. The encoded protein is CASSSVSVRGGGGYTF. The chain links TRBV6-5 to TRBJ1-2; D possibly corresponds to TRBD1 (5 bases). This CDR3 is 16 amino acids long. V lost 6 bases to trimming and J lost 7 bases, with 24 bases between them. Germline-derived CDR1 and CDR2 are MNHEY and SVGAGI.

V and J are TRBV7-2 and TRBJ2-7; D may be TRBD2 (5 bases). Between the trimmed V and J ends, which lost 4 bases and 3 bases, there was a span of 7 bases. There are 12 residues in the CDR3. The germline V gene has CDR1 SGHTA and CDR2 FQGNSA. In DNA form, the CDR3 reads TGTGCCAGCAGCTATAGCGACTACGAGCAGTACTTC. Its protein is CASSYSDYEQYF.

The chain joins TRBV29-1 to TRBJ1-2; D is uncertain. From germline, CDR1 is SQVTM and CDR2 ANQGSEA. The CDR3 runs 14 residues. Trimming cost V 6 bases and J 0 bases, with 14 bases left between them. CDR3 sequence: CSVGLGAANYGYTF. The CDR3, as DNA: TGCAGCGTAGGATTGGGTGCAGCTAACTATGGCTACACCTTC. Full variable domain (outside the CDR3, taken from reference TRBV29-1 and TRBJ1-2): SAVISQKPSRDICQRGTSLTIQCQVDSQVTMMFWYRQQPGQSLTLIATANQGSEATYESGFVIDKFPISRPNLTFSTLTVSNMSPEDSSIYLCSVGLGAANYGYTFGSGTRLTVV.

This chain links TRBV7-2 with TRBJ1-1; D is unclear. V was cut by 1 base and J by 8 bases, with 14 bases left in between. The CDR3 is made up of 14 amino acids. Germline values: CDR1 SGHTA, CDR2 FQGNSA. The CDR3 protein is CASSLDFSAGEAFF. Written as DNA, the CDR3 is TGTGCCAGCAGCTTAGATTTCTCCGCCGGCGAAGCTTTCTTT. Full variable domain (outside the CDR3, taken from reference TRBV7-2 and TRBJ1-1): GAGVSQSPSNKVTEKGKDVELRCDPISGHTALYWYRQSLGQGLEFLIYFQGNSAPDKSGLPSDRFSAERTGGSVSTLTIQRTQQEDSAVYLCASSLDFSAGEAFFGQGTRLTVV.

The chain couples TRBV12-3 or TRBV12-4 to TRBJ2-2; D remains ambiguous. The CDR3 contains 19 residues. Between the trimmed V and J ends, which lost 3 bases and 1 base, there was a span of 21 bases. The CDR3 here is CASSLKSDESALNTGELFF. The CDR3 nucleotides read TGTGCCAGCAGTTTGAAATCCGATGAATCCGCGCTGAACACCGGGGAGCTGTTTTTT.